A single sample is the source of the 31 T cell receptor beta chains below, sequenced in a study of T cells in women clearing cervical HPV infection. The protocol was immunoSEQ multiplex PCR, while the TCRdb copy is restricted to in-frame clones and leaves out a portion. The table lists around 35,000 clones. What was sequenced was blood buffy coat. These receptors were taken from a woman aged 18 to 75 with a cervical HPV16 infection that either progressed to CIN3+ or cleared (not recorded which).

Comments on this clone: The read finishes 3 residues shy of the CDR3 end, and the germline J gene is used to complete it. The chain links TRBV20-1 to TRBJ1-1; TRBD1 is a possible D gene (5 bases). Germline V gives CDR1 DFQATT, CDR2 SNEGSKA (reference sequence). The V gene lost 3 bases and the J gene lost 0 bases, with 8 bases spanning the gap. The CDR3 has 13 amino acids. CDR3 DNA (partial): TGCAGTGCTAGGGGGGGGATGAACACTGAA. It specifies CSARGGMNTE. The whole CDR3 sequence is CSARGGMNTEAFF.

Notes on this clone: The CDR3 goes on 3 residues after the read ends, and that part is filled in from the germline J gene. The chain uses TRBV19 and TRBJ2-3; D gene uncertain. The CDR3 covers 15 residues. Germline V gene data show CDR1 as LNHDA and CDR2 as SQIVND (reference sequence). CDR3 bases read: TGTGCCAGTAGTATTATGGCTCATAGCAATCAGCCG. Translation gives CASSIMAHSNQP. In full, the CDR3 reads CASSIMAHSNQPQYF.

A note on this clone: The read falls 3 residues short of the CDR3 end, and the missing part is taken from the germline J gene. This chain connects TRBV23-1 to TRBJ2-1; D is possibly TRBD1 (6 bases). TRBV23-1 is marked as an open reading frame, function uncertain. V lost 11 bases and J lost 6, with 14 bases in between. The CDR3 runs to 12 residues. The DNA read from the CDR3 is TGCGCCGGCGGACAGTATTGCAATGAG. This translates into CAGGQYCNE. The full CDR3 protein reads CAGGQYCNEQFF.

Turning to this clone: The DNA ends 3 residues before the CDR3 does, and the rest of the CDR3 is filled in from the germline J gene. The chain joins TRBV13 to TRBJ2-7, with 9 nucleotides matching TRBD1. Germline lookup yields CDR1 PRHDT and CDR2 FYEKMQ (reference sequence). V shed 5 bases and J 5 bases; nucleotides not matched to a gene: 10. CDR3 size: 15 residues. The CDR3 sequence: CASSPSGQGIHEQYF. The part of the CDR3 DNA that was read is TGTGCCAGCAGCCCATCGGGACAGGGTATCCACGAG.

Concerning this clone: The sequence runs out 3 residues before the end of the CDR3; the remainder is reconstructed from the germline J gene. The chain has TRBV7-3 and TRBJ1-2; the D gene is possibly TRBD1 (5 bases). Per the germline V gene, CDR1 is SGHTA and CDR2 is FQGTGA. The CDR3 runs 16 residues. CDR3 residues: CASSQGVLTSTDTYTF. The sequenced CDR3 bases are TGTGCCAGCAGCCAAGGGGTCCTTACTAGCACAGATACC.

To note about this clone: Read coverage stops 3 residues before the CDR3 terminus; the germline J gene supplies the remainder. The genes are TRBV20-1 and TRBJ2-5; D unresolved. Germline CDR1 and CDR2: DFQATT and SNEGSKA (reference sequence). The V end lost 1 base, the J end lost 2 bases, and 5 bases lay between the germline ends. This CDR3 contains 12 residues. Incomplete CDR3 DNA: TGCAGTGCTAGAGCGCGACAAGAGACC. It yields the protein CSARARQET. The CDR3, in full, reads CSARARQETQYF.

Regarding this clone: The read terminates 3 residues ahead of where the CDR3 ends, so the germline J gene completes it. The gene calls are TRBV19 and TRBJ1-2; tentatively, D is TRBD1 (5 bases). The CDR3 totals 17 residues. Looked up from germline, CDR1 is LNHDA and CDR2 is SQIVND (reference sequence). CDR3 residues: CASSIGGHLSSYNDYTF. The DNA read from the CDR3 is TGTGCCAGTAGTATAGGTGGACACCTGAGCTCCTACAATGAC.

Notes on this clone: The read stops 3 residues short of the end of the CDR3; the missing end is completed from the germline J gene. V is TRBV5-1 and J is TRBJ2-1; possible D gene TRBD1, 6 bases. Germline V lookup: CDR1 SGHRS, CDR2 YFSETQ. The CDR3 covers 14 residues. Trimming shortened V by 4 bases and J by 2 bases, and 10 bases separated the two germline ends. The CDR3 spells CASSPGQTYNEQFF. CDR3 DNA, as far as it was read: TGCGCCAGCAGCCCAGGACAGACCTACAATGAG.

CDR3 loop: CASRAGSGYTEAFF. Incomplete CDR3 DNA: TGTGCCAGTAGAGCAGGGTCAGGGTACACTGAA. The chain joins TRBV19 to TRBJ1-1; tentative D call: TRBD1 (5 bases). The CDR3 extends 3 residues past the end of the read, so its final part is completed from the germline J gene. V was cut by 6 bases and J by 3 bases, with 14 bases left in between. Germline V lookup: CDR1 LNHDA, CDR2 SQIVND (reference sequence). The CDR3 has 14 residues.

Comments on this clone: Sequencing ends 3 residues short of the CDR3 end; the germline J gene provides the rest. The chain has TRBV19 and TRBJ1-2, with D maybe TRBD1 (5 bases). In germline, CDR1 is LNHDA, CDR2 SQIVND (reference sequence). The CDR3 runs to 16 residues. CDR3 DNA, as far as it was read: TGTGCCAGTAGTCCGAGACTAGCGGGAGGGGCAGATACC. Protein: CASSPRLAGGADT. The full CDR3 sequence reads CASSPRLAGGADTYTF.

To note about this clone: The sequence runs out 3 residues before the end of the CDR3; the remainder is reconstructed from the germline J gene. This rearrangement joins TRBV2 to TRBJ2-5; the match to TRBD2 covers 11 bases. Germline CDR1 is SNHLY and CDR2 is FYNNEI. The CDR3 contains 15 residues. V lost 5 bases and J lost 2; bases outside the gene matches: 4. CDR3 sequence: CASSSGTSGQETQYF. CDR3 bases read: TGTGCCAGCAGTTCTGGGACTAGCGGACAAGAGACC.

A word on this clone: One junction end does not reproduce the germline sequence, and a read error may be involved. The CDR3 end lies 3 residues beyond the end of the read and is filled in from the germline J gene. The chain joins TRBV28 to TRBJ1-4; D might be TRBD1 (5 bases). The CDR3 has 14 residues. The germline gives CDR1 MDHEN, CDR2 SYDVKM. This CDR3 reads CASSRTPTNEKLFF. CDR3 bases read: TGTGCCAGCAGTAGGACACCAACGAATGAAAAA. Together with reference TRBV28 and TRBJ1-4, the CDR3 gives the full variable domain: DVKVTQSSRYLVKRTGEKVFLECVQDMDHENMFWYRQDPGLGLRLIYFSYDVKMKEKGDIPEGYSVSREKKERFSLILESASTNQTSMYLCASSRTPTNEKLFFGSGTQLSVL.

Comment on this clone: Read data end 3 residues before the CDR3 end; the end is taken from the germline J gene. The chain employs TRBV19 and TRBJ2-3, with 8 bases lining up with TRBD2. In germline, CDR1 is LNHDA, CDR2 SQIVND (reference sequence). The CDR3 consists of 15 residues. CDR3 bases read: TGTGCCAGTAGTATCAGCGGGGGTAGGCAAGAGACG. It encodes CASSISGGRQET. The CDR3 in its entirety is CASSISGGRQETQYF.

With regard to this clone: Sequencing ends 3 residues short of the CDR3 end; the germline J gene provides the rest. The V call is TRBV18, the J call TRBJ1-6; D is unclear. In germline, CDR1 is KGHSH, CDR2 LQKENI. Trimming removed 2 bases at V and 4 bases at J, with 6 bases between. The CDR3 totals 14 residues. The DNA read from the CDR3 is TGTGCCAGCTCACCAGCGGAATATAATTCACCC. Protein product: CASSPAEYNSP. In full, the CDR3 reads CASSPAEYNSPLHF.

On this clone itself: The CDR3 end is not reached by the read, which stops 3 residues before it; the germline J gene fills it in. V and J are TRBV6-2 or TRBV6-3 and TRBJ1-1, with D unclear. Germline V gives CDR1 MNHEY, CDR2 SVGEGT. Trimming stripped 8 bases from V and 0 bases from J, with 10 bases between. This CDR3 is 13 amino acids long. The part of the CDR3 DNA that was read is TGTGCCAGCTGGGCAACGATGAACACTGAA. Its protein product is CASWATMNTE. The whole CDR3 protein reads CASWATMNTEAFF.

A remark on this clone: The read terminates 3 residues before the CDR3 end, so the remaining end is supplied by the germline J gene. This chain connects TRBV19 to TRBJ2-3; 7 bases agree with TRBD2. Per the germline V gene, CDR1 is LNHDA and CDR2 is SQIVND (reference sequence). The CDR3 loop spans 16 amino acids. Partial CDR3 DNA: TGTGCCAGTAGTAGTCCCCCTAGCGGAAACCAAGAGACG. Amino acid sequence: CASSSPPSGNQET. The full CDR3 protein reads CASSSPPSGNQETQYF.

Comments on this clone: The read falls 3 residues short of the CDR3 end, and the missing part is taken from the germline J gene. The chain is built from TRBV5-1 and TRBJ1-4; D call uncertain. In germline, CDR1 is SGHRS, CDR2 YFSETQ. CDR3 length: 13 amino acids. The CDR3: CASSLLGESPLFF. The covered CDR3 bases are TGCGCCAGCAGCTTGCTAGGAGAATCACCA. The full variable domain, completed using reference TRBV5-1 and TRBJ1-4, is KAGVTQTPRYLIKTRGQQVTLSCSPISGHRSVSWYQQTPGQGLQFLFEYFSETQRNKGNFPGRFSGRQFSNSRSEMNVSTLELGDSALYLCASSLLGESPLFFGSGTQLSVL.

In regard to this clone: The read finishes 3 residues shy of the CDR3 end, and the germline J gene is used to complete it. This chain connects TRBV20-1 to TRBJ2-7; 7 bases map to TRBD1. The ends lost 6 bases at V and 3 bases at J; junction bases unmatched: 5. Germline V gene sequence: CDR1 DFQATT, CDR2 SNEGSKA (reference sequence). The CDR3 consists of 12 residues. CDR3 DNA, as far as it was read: TGCAGTGCCCCGGACAGGAGCTACGAG. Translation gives CSAPDRSYE. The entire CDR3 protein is CSAPDRSYEQYF.

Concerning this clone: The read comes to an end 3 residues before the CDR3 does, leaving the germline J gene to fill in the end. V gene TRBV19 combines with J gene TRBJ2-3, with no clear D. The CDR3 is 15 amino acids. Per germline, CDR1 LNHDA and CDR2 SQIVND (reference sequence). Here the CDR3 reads CASSMFGISNQPQYF. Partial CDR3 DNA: TGTGCCAGTAGTATGTTTGGAATTAGCAATCAGCCG.

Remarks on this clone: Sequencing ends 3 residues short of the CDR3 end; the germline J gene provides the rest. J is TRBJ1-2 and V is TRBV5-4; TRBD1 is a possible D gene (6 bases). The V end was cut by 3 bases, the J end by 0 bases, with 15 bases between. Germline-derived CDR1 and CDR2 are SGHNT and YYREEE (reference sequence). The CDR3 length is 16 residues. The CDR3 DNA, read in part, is TGTGCCAGCAGCTCCGACGGGGGGCCGGCTAACTATGGC. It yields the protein CASSSDGGPANYG. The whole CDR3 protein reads CASSSDGGPANYGYTF.

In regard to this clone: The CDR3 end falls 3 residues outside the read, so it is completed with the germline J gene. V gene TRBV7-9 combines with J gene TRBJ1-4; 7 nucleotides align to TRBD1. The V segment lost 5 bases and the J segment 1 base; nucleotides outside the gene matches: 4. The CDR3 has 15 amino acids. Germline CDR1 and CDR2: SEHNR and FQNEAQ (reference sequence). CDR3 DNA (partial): TGTGCCAGCAGCCCATGGACAGGAACTAATGAAAAA. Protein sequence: CASSPWTGTNEK. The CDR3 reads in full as CASSPWTGTNEKLFF.

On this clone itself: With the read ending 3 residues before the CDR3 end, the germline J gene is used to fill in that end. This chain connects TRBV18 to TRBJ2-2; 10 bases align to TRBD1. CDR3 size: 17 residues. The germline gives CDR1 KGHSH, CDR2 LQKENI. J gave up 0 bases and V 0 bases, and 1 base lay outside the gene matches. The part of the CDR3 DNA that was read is TGTGCCAGCTCACCACCGGGACAGGGGTCGAACACCGGGGAG. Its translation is CASSPPGQGSNTGE. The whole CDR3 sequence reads CASSPPGQGSNTGELFF.

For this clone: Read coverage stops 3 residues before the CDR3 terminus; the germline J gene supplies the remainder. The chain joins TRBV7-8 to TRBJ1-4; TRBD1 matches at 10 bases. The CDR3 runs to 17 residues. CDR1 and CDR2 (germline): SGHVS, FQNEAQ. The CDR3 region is CASSLVGGQGSKSPLFF. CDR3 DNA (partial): TGTGCCAGCAGCTTAGTTGGGGGACAGGGGTCGAAGTCACCA.

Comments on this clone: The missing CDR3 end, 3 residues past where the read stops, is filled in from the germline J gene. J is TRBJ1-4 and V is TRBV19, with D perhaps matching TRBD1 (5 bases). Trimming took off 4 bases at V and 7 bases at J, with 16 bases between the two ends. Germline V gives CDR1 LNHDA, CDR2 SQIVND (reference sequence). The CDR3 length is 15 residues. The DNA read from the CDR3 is TGTGCCAGTAGTAAAGGGGCCCACGGTTTTGAAAAA. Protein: CASSKGAHGFEK. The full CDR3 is CASSKGAHGFEKLFF.

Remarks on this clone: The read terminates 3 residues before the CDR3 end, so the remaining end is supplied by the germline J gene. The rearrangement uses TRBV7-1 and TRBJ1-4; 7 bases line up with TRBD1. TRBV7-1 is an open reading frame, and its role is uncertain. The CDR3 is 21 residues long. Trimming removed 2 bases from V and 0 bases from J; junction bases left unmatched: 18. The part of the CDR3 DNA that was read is TGTGCCAGCAGCTCACTCTCCCGGGACAGCGGGCACCTTGCAACTAATGAAAAA. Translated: CASSSLSRDSGHLATNEK. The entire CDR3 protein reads CASSSLSRDSGHLATNEKLFF.

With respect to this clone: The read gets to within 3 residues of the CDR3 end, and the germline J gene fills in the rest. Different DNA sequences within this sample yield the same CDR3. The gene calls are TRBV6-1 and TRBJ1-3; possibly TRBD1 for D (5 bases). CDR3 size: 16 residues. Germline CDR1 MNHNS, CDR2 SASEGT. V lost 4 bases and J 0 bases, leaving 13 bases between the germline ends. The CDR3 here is CASSAQKTVSGNTIYF. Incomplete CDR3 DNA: TGTGCCAGCAGTGCCCAGAAGACAGTCTCTGGAAACACC.

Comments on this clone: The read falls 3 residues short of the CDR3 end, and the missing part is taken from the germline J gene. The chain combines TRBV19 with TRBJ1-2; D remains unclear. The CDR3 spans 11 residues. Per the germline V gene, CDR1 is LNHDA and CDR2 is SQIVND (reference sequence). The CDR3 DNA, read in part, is TGTGCCAGTAGTTTCAGGAACGAC. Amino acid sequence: CASSFRND. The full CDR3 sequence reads CASSFRNDYTF.

CDR3 in amino acids: CSVGEAGGRLFF. CDR3 bases read: TGCAGTGTTGGGGAAGCGGGGGGCAGG. The chain employs TRBV20-1 and TRBJ2-2; 9 nucleotides align to TRBD2. Read coverage stops 3 residues before the CDR3 terminus; the germline J gene supplies the remainder. The CDR3 has 12 residues. Germline CDR1 reads DFQATT; CDR2 reads SNEGSKA (reference sequence).

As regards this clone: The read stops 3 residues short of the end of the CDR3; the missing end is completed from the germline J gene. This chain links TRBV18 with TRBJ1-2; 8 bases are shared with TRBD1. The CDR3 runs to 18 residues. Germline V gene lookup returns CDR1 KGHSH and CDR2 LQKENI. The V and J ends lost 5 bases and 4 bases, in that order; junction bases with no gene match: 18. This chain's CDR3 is CASSTTGTGSFAAYGYTF. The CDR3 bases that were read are TGTGCCAGCTCAACTACCGGGACAGGAAGTTTTGCTGCCTATGGC.

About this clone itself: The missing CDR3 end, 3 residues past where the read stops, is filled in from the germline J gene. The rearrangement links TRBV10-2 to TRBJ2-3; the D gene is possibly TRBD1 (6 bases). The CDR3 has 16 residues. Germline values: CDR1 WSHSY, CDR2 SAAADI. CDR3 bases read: TGCGCCAGCAGATACGCCGCGACAGGCCCTCAAGAGACG. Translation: CASRYAATGPQET. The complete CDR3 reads CASRYAATGPQETQYF.

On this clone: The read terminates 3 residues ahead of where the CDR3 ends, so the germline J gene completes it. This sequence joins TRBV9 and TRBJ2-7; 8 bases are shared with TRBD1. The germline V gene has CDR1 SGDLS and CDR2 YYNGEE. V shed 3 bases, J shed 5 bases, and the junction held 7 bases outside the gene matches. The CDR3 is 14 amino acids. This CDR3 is CASSEQGGFHEQYF. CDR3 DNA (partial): TGTGCCAGCAGCGAACAGGGGGGTTTCCACGAG.